This is a list of T cell receptor beta chains from one sample in a study of blood T cell repertoires in COVID-19. The protocol was immunoSEQ multiplex PCR, while the TCRdb copy is restricted to in-frame clones and leaves out a portion. The table shows around 81,000 clones, with nearly 90% occurring only once. Sequences were obtained from peripheral blood. Receptors originate from a man aged 65-85 years with acute or convalescent COVID-19. The CDR3 runs from the conserved cysteine through the conserved F or W. Each record gives: clone size, J gene, V gene, D gene, CDR3 DNA, CDR3 protein. The D gene is left open where the match is weak. Clone size, where shown, is once, few, many, or a class for clones that have expanded.

once	TRBJ2-1	TRBV30	TRBD2	TGTGCCTGGATTACCTCCGGGCTAGCGGGACTCTACAATGAGCAGTTCTTC	CAWITSGLAGLYNEQFF
-	TRBJ1-2	TRBV18	-	TGTGCCAGCTCACCGTCAGGATTAGAGGGCTACACCTTC	CASSPSGLEGYTF
-	TRBJ1-6	TRBV28	TRBD1	TGTGCCAGCAGCTCAGGACAGGGATCCTATAATTCACCCCTCCACTTT	CASSSGQGSYNSPLHF
-	TRBJ1-3	TRBV28	-	TGTGCCAGCAGTTTAGCAGGCGCGACCTCTGGAAACACCATATATTTT	CASSLAGATSGNTIYF
-	TRBJ1-3	TRBV3-1/TRBV3-2	-	TGTGCCAGCAGCCTTGGGACATCCTCTGGAAACACCATATATTTT	CASSLGTSSGNTIYF
-	TRBJ1-4	TRBV14	TRBD1	TGTGCCAGCAGCCGACAGGGGAAATCAACTAATGAAAAACTGTTTTTT	CASSRQGKSTNEKLFF
-	TRBJ2-5	TRBV5-5	-	TGTGCCAGCAGCCCACAAGAGACCCAGTACTTC	CASSPQETQYF
few	TRBJ2-7	TRBV12-3/TRBV12-4	-	TGTGCCAGCAGTACCAGCTCCTACGAGCAGTACTTC	CASSTSSYEQYF
-	TRBJ2-2	TRBV7-9	-	TGTGCCAGCAGCTTAGGCAGGGAGGCGAACACCGGGGAGCTGTTTTTT	CASSLGREANTGELFF
-	TRBJ2-1	TRBV9	TRBD2	TGTGCCAGCAGTGAACATGGGACTAGCGTGGGGAATGAGCAGTTCTTC	CASSEHGTSVGNEQFF
-	TRBJ2-1	TRBV18	-	TGTGCCAGCTCACCCGACCTCGGGAACAATGAGCAGTTCTTC	CASSPDLGNNEQFF
few	TRBJ2-2	TRBV7-7	TRBD2	TGTGCTAGCAGCCCTACCCTAGCGGGAGGGTCCACCGGGGAGCTGTTTTTT	CASSPTLAGGSTGELFF
-	TRBJ2-3	TRBV5-4	-	TGTGCCAGCAGCTTGCAGGGTTCTAGCACAGATACGCAGTATTTT	CASSLQGSSTDTQYF
-	TRBJ2-7	TRBV10-2	TRBD1	TGCGCCAGCAGTGAGTCGGGCGGGACAGGGGGATACGAGCAGTACTTC	CASSESGGTGGYEQYF
-	TRBJ1-1	TRBV29-1	-	TGCAGCGTTCTCAGGGGAACTGAAGCTTTCTTT	CSVLRGTEAFF
-	TRBJ2-1	TRBV11-1	-	TGTGCCAGCAGCTTTCGTCTAGAGCAGTTCTTC	CASSFRLEQFF
-	TRBJ1-6	TRBV5-1	-	TGCGCCAGCAGCTTGGCCGGGGGGGCAGGTTATTCACCCCTCCACTTT	CASSLAGGAGYSPLHF
-	TRBJ2-7	TRBV5-4	TRBD1	TGTGCCAGCAGCTTGGGGACAGGAGGAAACTCCTACGAGCAGTACTTC	CASSLGTGGNSYEQYF
-	TRBJ1-1	TRBV2	TRBD1	TGTGCCAGCAGTGACTGGGACAGATTGAACACTGAAGCTTTCTTT	CASSDWDRLNTEAFF
-	TRBJ1-5	TRBV27	TRBD1	TGTGCCAGCAGCGGACAGGGGGGGAATCAGCCCCAGCATTTT	CASSGQGGNQPQHF
-	TRBJ1-5	TRBV18	-	TGTGCCAGCTCCGGACAGTCCAATCAGCCCCAGCATTTT	CASSGQSNQPQHF
-	TRBJ1-2	TRBV5-4	TRBD1	TGTGCCAGCAGCTTGGGACAGGGGGTTCCGTATGGCTACACCTTC	CASSLGQGVPYGYTF
-	TRBJ2-7	TRBV5-1	TRBD2	TGCGCCAGCAGCTTAGCTAGCGGGAGGGCCTACGAGCAGTACTTC	CASSLASGRAYEQYF
-	TRBJ2-7	TRBV28	-	TGTGCCAGCAGACAGTACGAGCAGTACTTC	CASRQYEQYF
-	TRBJ1-5	TRBV27	TRBD1	TGTGCCAGCAGTTCAGACAGGGGTGGCAATCAGCCCCAGCATTTT	CASSSDRGGNQPQHF
-	TRBJ2-1	TRBV10-1	TRBD2	TGCGCCAGCAGTGGTCCGGGACTAGCGCAGAATGAGCAGTTCTTC	CASSGPGLAQNEQFF